This T cell receptor (beta chain) was observed in a study of identical twins. There are many counts of this clonotype. TCRdb re-called the 5' RACE reads through MiXCR, storing one row per CDR3 protein. Of under 400,000 distinct CDR3 sequences listed, about 10% are singletons. This clonotype was obtained from a woman between 45 and 60 years old in good health. Sequencing was carried out using naive T cells sorted from blood.

This chain's CDR3 is CASSEVSGPSTDTQYF. The DNA of the CDR3 is TGTGCCAGCAGTGAAGTAAGCGGGCCTAGCACAGATACGCAGTATTTT. The V and J genes are TRBV2 and TRBJ2-3, with D possibly TRBD2 on 6 matching bases. Trimming shortened V by 1 base and J by 0 bases, and 11 bases separated the two germline ends. The CDR3 sequence is 16 residues long. CDR1 SNHLY and CDR2 FYNNEI come from the germline V gene.